This entry features one TCR beta chain sequence. Treatment here: roughly 19 received Ad26.COV2.S at low or high dose, single or two shots; several received placebo; per-sample allocation not given. Collection of samples fell on day 63 after the first vaccine or placebo injection. Ad26 vector vaccine expressed Wuhan-strain SARS-CoV-2 spike. This CDR3 has 13 residues. Trimming left V 4 bases short and J 4 bases short, with 8 bases between. Germline V lookup: CDR1 SEHNR, CDR2 FQNEAQ (reference sequence). This sample was taken from a study of Ad26.COV2.S vaccination and SARS-CoV-2 variants. Only in-frame clones appear in the TCRdb table, and some are missing; sequencing was by immunoSEQ multiplex PCR. The sample has about 280,000 clones, 80% to 90% seen once.

The clonotype originates from a person aged 18-60 years who received the Ad26.COV2.S COVID-19 vaccine or a placebo. Source: peripheral blood, taken in a trial of Ad26.COV2.S vaccine versus placebo. V is TRBV7-9 and J is TRBJ2-1; D is unresolved. The CDR3 sequence: CASSYTGYNEQFF. The DNA for the CDR3 is TGTGCCAGCAGCTATACCGGGTACAATGAGCAGTTCTTC.